The rows below give T cell receptor beta chains drawn from one sample of a study of blood T cell repertoires in COVID-19. Using immunoSEQ multiplex PCR, the repertoire was profiled, and TCRdb retains in-frame clones only, with some absent. The data show around 24,000 clones, 86% seen once. Sequenced input: peripheral blood. Receptors originate from a human donor with active COVID-19. The donor label of this sample is uncertain. CDR3s include the opening cysteine and the closing phenylalanine or tryptophan. D genes are given only for firm matches. Where a row states a size, it is once, few, many or the class of an expanded clone; other rows omit it.

abundance: -
d_gene: TRBD1
v_gene: TRBV5-1
j_gene: TRBJ2-4
CDR3nt: TGCGCCAGCAGCCTTCATTTCCGGGACAGGGTGGCCAAAAACATTCAGTACTTC
CDR3aa: CASSLHFRDRVAKNIQYF

abundance: -
d_gene: TRBD1
v_gene: TRBV5-1
j_gene: TRBJ2-7
CDR3nt: TGCGCCAGCAGCTTAACAGGGGGCCTCTACGAGCAGTACTTC
CDR3aa: CASSLTGGLYEQYF

abundance: once
d_gene: -
v_gene: TRBV7-7
j_gene: TRBJ2-6
CDR3nt: TGTGCTAGCAGCTTAGCGCAGGGTCGGGCTGGGGCCAACGTCCTGACTTTC
CDR3aa: CASSLAQGRAGANVLTF

abundance: -
d_gene: -
v_gene: TRBV12-3/TRBV12-4
j_gene: TRBJ1-3
CDR3nt: TGTGCCAGCAGCTACAGTGGAAACACCATATATTTT
CDR3aa: CASSYSGNTIYF

abundance: few
d_gene: TRBD2
v_gene: TRBV4-2
j_gene: TRBJ2-7
CDR3nt: TGTGCCAGCAGCCAAGATGGGTTGGACAGCGGGAGTTCGTACGAGCAGTACTTC
CDR3aa: CASSQDGLDSGSSYEQYF

abundance: -
d_gene: TRBD2
v_gene: TRBV10-3
j_gene: TRBJ2-5
CDR3nt: TGTGCCATCAGTGAGCGGTGGACTAGCGGGGATCAAGAGACCCAGTACTTC
CDR3aa: CAISERWTSGDQETQYF

abundance: -
d_gene: TRBD1
v_gene: TRBV7-2
j_gene: TRBJ1-4
CDR3nt: TGTGCCAGCAGCTTGGGGACAGGGCGGCCTTGGGAAAAACTGTTTTTT
CDR3aa: CASSLGTGRPWEKLFF

abundance: -
d_gene: -
v_gene: TRBV21-1
j_gene: TRBJ2-3
CDR3nt: TGTGCCAGCAGCAAAGGAAGGACTAGCGGGGGAGATACGCAGTATTTT
CDR3aa: CASSKGRTSGGDTQYF

abundance: few
d_gene: -
v_gene: TRBV20-1
j_gene: TRBJ2-5
CDR3nt: TGCAGTGCCAGTCCCGGGACTGTCCAAGAGACCCAGTACTTC
CDR3aa: CSASPGTVQETQYF

abundance: -
d_gene: -
v_gene: TRBV19
j_gene: TRBJ2-3
CDR3nt: TGTGCCAGTAGTCCGGAGGGTAGCACAGATACGCAGTATTTT
CDR3aa: CASSPEGSTDTQYF

abundance: -
d_gene: -
v_gene: TRBV28
j_gene: TRBJ1-6
CDR3nt: TGTGCCAGCAGTACCACAGGCGAAGGATCACCCCTCCACTTT
CDR3aa: CASSTTGEGSPLHF

abundance: -
d_gene: -
v_gene: TRBV7-3
j_gene: TRBJ2-3
CDR3nt: TGTGCCAGCAGCTTAACGTGGCAGGAAGCAGATACGCAGTATTTT
CDR3aa: CASSLTWQEADTQYF

abundance: -
d_gene: -
v_gene: TRBV18
j_gene: TRBJ1-1
CDR3nt: TGTGCCAGCTCATCCGCGGGGGCGAACACTGAAGCTTTCTTT
CDR3aa: CASSSAGANTEAFF

abundance: -
d_gene: TRBD2
v_gene: TRBV3-1/TRBV3-2
j_gene: TRBJ2-5
CDR3nt: TGTGCCAGCAATTGGGGGCGGGAGGACCGGGAGACCCAGTACTTC
CDR3aa: CASNWGREDRETQYF

abundance: -
d_gene: TRBD1
v_gene: TRBV9
j_gene: TRBJ2-7
CDR3nt: TGTGCCAGCAGCGTAGCTACAGGGGGCCTGCAGTACTTC
CDR3aa: CASSVATGGLQYF

abundance: -
d_gene: TRBD1
v_gene: TRBV10-3
j_gene: TRBJ2-7
CDR3nt: TGTGCCATCAGTGAGATGTCGACAGGGATGTACGAGCAGTACTTC
CDR3aa: CAISEMSTGMYEQYF

abundance: -
d_gene: TRBD1
v_gene: TRBV9
j_gene: TRBJ2-7
CDR3nt: TGTGCCAGCAGCGTTTCGTCAGGGGGTGAATACGAGCAGTACTTC
CDR3aa: CASSVSSGGEYEQYF

abundance: -
d_gene: TRBD1
v_gene: TRBV28
j_gene: TRBJ1-2
CDR3nt: TGTGCCAGCAGATCCCCCCGGACAGGGATTAACTATGGCTACACCTTC
CDR3aa: CASRSPRTGINYGYTF

abundance: -
d_gene: TRBD2
v_gene: TRBV6-4
j_gene: TRBJ2-2
CDR3nt: TGTGCCAGCCAGCGGGAATCCAACACCGGGGAGCTGTTTTTT
CDR3aa: CASQRESNTGELFF

abundance: -
d_gene: TRBD1
v_gene: TRBV4-2
j_gene: TRBJ2-1
CDR3nt: TGTGCCAGCAGCCAAGATGGGACAGCCTACAATGAGCAGTTCTTC
CDR3aa: CASSQDGTAYNEQFF

abundance: -
d_gene: -
v_gene: TRBV12-5
j_gene: TRBJ2-4
CDR3nt: TGTGCTAGTGGTTTGTCCCAGGGCGGCAAAAACATTCAGTACTTC
CDR3aa: CASGLSQGGKNIQYF

abundance: -
d_gene: -
v_gene: TRBV27
j_gene: TRBJ1-3
CDR3nt: TGTGCCAGCAGTTTAATCGATCGGCAGGGGCGAATTTACTCTGGAAACACCATATATTTT
CDR3aa: CASSLIDRQGRIYSGNTIYF

abundance: once
d_gene: -
v_gene: TRBV6-1
j_gene: TRBJ2-1
CDR3nt: TGTGCCAGCAGTGGCCGGGACTCACGATACCGCTACAATGAGCAGTTCTTC
CDR3aa: CASSGRDSRYRYNEQFF

abundance: few
d_gene: TRBD1
v_gene: TRBV7-7
j_gene: TRBJ2-2
CDR3nt: TGTGCTAGCAGCCCGACAGGGGGCTACACCGGGGAGCTGTTTTTT
CDR3aa: CASSPTGGYTGELFF

abundance: -
d_gene: -
v_gene: TRBV11-3
j_gene: TRBJ2-1
CDR3nt: TGTGCCAGCAGCTGGGAAGCGACAGTTGAGCAGTTCTTC
CDR3aa: CASSWEATVEQFF

abundance: -
d_gene: -
v_gene: TRBV12-3/TRBV12-4
j_gene: TRBJ2-2
CDR3nt: TGTGCCAGCACCCCGGGCACCGGGGAGCTGTTTTTT
CDR3aa: CASTPGTGELFF

abundance: -
d_gene: -
v_gene: TRBV19
j_gene: TRBJ2-7
CDR3nt: TGTGCCAGTACTCCAACAGGGACATCCTACGAGCAGTACTTC
CDR3aa: CASTPTGTSYEQYF

abundance: -
d_gene: TRBD2
v_gene: TRBV9
j_gene: TRBJ2-1
CDR3nt: TGTGCCAGCAGCGTAGCAGCGGGGGTATACAATGAGCAGTTCTTC
CDR3aa: CASSVAAGVYNEQFF

abundance: -
d_gene: -
v_gene: TRBV11-1
j_gene: TRBJ1-1
CDR3nt: TGTGCCAGCAGCCCCGAGGCGGATTCTATCACTGAAGCTTTCTTT
CDR3aa: CASSPEADSITEAFF

abundance: once
d_gene: TRBD1
v_gene: TRBV11-2
j_gene: TRBJ2-2
CDR3nt: TGTGCCAGCAGCACCTACAGGGGACACACCGGGGAGCTGTTTTTT
CDR3aa: CASSTYRGHTGELFF

abundance: -
d_gene: TRBD1
v_gene: TRBV18
j_gene: TRBJ2-4
CDR3nt: TGTGCCAGCCGTCGACAGGGCGGTTCGGACATTCAGTACTTC
CDR3aa: CASRRQGGSDIQYF

abundance: -
d_gene: TRBD2
v_gene: TRBV10-3
j_gene: TRBJ2-3
CDR3nt: TGTGCCATCAGCGAAAGGACTAGCGGGGGCACAGATACGCAGTATTTT
CDR3aa: CAISERTSGGTDTQYF

abundance: -
d_gene: -
v_gene: TRBV10-1
j_gene: TRBJ2-3
CDR3nt: TGCGCCAGCAGTCCGGGGGTCACAGATACGCAGTATTTT
CDR3aa: CASSPGVTDTQYF

abundance: -
d_gene: TRBD1
v_gene: TRBV5-4
j_gene: TRBJ2-7
CDR3nt: TGTGCCAGCAGCCCGGGACAGGGATCCTACGAGCAGTACTTC
CDR3aa: CASSPGQGSYEQYF

abundance: -
d_gene: -
v_gene: TRBV7-2
j_gene: TRBJ1-2
CDR3nt: TGTGCCAGCAGCTTTCCTTCTGGGTCAGGGCAGGGTGGCGGCTACACCTTC
CDR3aa: CASSFPSGSGQGGGYTF

abundance: -
d_gene: -
v_gene: TRBV9
j_gene: TRBJ1-3
CDR3nt: TGTGCCAGCAGCGTAGCTTCAGGGGCGGGAAACACCATATATTTT
CDR3aa: CASSVASGAGNTIYF

abundance: -
d_gene: -
v_gene: TRBV18
j_gene: TRBJ1-6
CDR3nt: TGTGCCAGCTCAGGCGGGAACAATTCACCCCTCCACTTT
CDR3aa: CASSGGNNSPLHF

abundance: -
d_gene: -
v_gene: TRBV5-6
j_gene: TRBJ1-5
CDR3nt: TGTGCCAGCAGCTCCACCATTTCAGGGCGCAATCAGCCCCAGCATTTT
CDR3aa: CASSSTISGRNQPQHF

abundance: -
d_gene: TRBD1
v_gene: TRBV10-2
j_gene: TRBJ2-5
CDR3nt: TGCGCCAGCAGTGGGTTGACAGGGAACCAAGAGACCCAGTACTTC
CDR3aa: CASSGLTGNQETQYF

abundance: -
d_gene: -
v_gene: TRBV30
j_gene: TRBJ2-2
CDR3nt: TGTGCCTGGTCCTTGAACACCGGGGAGCTGTTTTTT
CDR3aa: CAWSLNTGELFF

abundance: -
d_gene: -
v_gene: TRBV3-1/TRBV3-2
j_gene: TRBJ2-7
CDR3nt: TGTGCCAGCAGCGGACTTAGCTACGAGCAGTACTTC
CDR3aa: CASSGLSYEQYF